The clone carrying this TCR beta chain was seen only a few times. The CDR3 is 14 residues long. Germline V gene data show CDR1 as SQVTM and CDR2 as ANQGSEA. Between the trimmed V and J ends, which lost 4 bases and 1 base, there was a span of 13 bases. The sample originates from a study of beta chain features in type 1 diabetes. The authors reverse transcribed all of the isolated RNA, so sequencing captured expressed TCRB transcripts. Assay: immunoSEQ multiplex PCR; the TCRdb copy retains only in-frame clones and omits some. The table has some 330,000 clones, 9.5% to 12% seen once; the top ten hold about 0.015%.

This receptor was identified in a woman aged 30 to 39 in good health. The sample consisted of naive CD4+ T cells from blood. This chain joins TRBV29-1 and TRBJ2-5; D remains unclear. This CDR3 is CSVVPVFSQETQYF. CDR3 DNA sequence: TGCAGCGTTGTTCCGGTCTTTTCCCAAGAGACCCAGTACTTC.